This T cell receptor beta chain derives from a study of OX40 agonist ivuxolimab in advanced cancers. Study findings and constraints: At 0.1-3.0 mg/kg, partial responders had clonal expansion among the lowest observed.

Generated by immunoSEQ multiplex PCR, the TCRdb table keeps only in-frame clones and is missing some. Of 55,000 to 70,000 clones listed, 75% to 90% were seen once; the top ten hold 0.95% to 1.5%. Remarks on this clone: What it recognizes is unknown.

Trimming took off 5 bases at V and 7 bases at J, with 14 bases between the two ends. The CDR3 covers 13 residues. Germline V CDR1 and CDR2: SGHNT, YENEEA. The TCR originated in an adult with an advanced solid tumor such as melanoma, head and neck, liver or kidney cancer. V gene TRBV11-3 combines with J gene TRBJ2-5, with TRBD2 as a possible D gene (6 bases). The specimen was CD4+ or CD8+ T cells sorted from blood, collected in a trial of the OX40 agonist ivuxolimab. CDR3 protein: CASSLQRAGTQYF. CDR3 coding DNA: TGTGCCAGCAGCCTCCAGCGGGCAGGGACCCAGTACTTC. The whole variable domain, filled in from reference TRBV11-3 and TRBJ2-5, reads EAGVVQSPRYKIIEKKQPVAFWCNPISGHNTLYWYLQNLGQGPELLIRYENEEAVDDSQLPKDRFSAERLKGVDSTLKIQPAELGDSAVYLCASSLQRAGTQYFGPGTRLLVL.